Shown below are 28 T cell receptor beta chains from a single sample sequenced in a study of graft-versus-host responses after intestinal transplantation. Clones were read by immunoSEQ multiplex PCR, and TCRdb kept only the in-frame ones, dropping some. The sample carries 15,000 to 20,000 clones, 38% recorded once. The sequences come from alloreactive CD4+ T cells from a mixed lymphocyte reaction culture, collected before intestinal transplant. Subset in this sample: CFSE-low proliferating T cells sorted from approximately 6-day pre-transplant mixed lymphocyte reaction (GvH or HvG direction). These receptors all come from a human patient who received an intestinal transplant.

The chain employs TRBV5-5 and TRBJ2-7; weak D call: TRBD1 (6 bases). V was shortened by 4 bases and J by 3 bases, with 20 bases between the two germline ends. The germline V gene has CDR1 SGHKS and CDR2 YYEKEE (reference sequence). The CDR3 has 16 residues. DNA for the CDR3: TGTGCCAGCAGCCCGGGACACCGAAACTTTTACTACGAGCAGTACTTC. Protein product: CASSPGHRNFYYEQYF.

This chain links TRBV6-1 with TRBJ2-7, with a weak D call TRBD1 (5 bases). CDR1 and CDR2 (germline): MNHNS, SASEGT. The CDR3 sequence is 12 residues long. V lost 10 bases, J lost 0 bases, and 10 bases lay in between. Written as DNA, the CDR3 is TGTGCCACCCAGGGTCTCTCCTACGAGCAGTACTTC. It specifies CATQGLSYEQYF.

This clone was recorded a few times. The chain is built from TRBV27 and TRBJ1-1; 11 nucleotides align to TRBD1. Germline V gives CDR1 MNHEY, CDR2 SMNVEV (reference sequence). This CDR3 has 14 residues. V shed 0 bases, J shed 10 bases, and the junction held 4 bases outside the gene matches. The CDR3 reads CASSLSGTGGRAFF. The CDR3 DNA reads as TGTGCCAGCAGTTTATCGGGGACAGGGGGGAGAGCTTTCTTT.

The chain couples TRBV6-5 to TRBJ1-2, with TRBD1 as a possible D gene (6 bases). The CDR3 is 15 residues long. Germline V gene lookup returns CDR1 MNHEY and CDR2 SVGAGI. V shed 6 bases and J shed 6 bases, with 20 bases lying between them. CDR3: CASRPYLPNRDGYTF. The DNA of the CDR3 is TGTGCCAGCAGACCCTATCTCCCCAACAGGGATGGCTACACCTTC.

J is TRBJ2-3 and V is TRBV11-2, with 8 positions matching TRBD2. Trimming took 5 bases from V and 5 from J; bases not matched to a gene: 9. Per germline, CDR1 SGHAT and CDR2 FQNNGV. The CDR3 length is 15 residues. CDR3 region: CASSPLAAIKDTQYF. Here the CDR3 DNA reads TGTGCCAGCAGCCCACTAGCGGCGATCAAAGATACGCAGTATTTT.

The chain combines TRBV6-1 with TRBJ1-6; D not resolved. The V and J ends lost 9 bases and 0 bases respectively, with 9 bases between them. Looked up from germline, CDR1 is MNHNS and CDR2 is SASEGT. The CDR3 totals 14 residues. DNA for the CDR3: TGTGCCAGTCGACGGAGCTCCTATAATTCACCCCTCCACTTT. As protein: CASRRSSYNSPLHF.

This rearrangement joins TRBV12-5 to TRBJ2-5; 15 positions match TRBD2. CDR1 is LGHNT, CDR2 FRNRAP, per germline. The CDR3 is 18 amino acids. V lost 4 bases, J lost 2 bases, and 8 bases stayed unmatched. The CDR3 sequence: CASGSLLGLAGGQETQYF. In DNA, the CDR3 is TGTGCTAGTGGTTCCCTTCTTGGACTAGCGGGGGGGCAAGAGACCCAGTACTTC.

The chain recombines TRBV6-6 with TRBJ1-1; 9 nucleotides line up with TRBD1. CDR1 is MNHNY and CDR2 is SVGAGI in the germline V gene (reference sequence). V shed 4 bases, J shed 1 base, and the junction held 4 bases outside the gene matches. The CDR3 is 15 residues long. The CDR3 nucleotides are TGTGCCAGCAGTTCGGAGGGACAGGGGAACACTGAAGCTTTCTTT. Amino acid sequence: CASSSEGQGNTEAFF.

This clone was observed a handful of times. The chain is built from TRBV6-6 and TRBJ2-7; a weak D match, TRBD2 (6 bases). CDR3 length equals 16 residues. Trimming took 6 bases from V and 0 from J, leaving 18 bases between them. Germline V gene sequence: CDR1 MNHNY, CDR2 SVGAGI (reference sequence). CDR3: CASRPRLGQSSYEQYF. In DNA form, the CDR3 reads TGTGCCAGCAGACCACGACTAGGCCAGAGCTCCTACGAGCAGTACTTC.

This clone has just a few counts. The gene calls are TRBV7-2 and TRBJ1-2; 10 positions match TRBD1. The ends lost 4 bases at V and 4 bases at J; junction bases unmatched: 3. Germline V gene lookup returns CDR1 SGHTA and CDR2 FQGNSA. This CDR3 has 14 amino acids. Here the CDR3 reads CASSSDRGIYGYTF. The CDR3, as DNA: TGTGCCAGCAGCTCGGACAGGGGGATCTATGGCTACACCTTC.

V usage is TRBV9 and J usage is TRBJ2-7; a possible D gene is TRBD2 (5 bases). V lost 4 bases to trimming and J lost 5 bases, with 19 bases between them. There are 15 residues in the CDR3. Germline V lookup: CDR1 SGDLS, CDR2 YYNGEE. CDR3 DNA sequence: TGTGCCAGCAGCCTAGCTGCGGTAGGGCTAAACGAGCAGTACTTC. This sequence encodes CASSLAAVGLNEQYF.

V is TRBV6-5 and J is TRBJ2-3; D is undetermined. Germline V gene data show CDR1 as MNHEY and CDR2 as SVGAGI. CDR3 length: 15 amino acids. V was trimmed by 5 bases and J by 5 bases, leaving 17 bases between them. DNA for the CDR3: TGTGCCAGCAGTCCCACCTACGCCCGACGAGATACGCAGTATTTT. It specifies CASSPTYARRDTQYF.

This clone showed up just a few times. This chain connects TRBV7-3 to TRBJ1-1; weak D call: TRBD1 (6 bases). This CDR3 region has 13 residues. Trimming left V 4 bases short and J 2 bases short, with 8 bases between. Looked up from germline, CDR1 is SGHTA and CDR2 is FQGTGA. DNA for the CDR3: TGTGCCAGCAGCTCGGGGGCCAACACTGAAGCTTTCTTT. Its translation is CASSSGANTEAFF.

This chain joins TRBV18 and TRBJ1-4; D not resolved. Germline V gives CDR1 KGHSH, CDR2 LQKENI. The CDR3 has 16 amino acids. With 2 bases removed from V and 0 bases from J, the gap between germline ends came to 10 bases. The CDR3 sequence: CASSPDWASTNEKLFF. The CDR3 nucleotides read TGTGCCAGCTCACCAGATTGGGCCTCAACTAATGAAAAACTGTTTTTT.

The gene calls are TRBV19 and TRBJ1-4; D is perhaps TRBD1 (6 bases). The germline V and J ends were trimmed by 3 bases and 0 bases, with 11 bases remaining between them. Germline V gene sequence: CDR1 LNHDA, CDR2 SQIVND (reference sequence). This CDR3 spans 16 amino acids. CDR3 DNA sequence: TGTGCCAGTAGTATCCGGGGGCGTGCAACTAATGAAAAACTGTTTTTT. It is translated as CASSIRGRATNEKLFF.

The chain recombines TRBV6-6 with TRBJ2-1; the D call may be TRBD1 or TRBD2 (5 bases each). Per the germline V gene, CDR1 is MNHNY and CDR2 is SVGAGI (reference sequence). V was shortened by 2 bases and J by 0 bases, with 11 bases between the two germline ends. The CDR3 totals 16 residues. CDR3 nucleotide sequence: TGTGCCAGCAGTTACGGGGGAAGGAGCTCCTACAATGAGCAGTTCTTC. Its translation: CASSYGGRSSYNEQFF.

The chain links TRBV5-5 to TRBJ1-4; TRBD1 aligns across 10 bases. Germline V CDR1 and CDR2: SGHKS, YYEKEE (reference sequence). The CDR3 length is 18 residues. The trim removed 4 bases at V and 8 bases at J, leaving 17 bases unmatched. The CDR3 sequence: CASSPIPGQGRVREKLFF. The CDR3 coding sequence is TGTGCCAGCAGCCCTATACCGGGACAGGGGAGGGTGAGGGAAAAACTGTTTTTT. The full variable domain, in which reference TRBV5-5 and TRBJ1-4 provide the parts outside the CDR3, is DAGVTQSPTHLIKTRGQQVTLRCSPISGHKSVSWYQQVLGQGPQFIFQYYEKEERGRGNFPDRFSARQFPNYSSELNVNALLLGDSALYLCASSPIPGQGRVREKLFFGSGTQLSVL.

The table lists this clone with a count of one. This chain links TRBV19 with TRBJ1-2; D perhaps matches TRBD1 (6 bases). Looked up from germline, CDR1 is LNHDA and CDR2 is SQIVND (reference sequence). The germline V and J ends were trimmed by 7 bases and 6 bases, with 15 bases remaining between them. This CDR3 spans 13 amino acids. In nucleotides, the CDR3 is TGTGCCAGTATCGAGGATGGGGGCCATGGCTACACCTTC. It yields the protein CASIEDGGHGYTF.

The CDR3 DNA reads TGTGCCAGAAGCAGTGACAGGGGCCAAGAGACCCAGTACTTC. This encodes CARSSDRGQETQYF. The chain recombines TRBV5-3 with TRBJ2-5, with TRBD1 matching over 8 bases. TRBV5-3 is filed as an ORF, its function uncertain. This CDR3 comprises 14 residues. J was trimmed by 1 base and V by 4 bases; bases with no gene match: 3.

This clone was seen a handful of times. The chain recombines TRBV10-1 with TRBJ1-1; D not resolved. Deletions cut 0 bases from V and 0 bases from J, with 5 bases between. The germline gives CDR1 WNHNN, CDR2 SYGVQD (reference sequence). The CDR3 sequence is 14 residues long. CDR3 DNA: TGCGCCAGCAGTGAGTCGAGAGTGAACACTGAAGCTTTCTTT. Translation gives CASSESRVNTEAFF.

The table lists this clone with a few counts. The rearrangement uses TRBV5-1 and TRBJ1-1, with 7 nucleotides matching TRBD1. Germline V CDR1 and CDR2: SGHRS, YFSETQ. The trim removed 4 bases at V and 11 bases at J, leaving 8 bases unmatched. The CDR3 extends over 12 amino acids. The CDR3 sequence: CASSREGAKAFF. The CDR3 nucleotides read TGCGCCAGCAGCCGGGAGGGGGCGAAGGCTTTCTTT.

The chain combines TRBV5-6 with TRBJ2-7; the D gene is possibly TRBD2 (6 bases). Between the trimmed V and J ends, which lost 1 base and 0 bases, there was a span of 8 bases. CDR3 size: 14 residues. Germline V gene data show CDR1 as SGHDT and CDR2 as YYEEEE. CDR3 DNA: TGTGCCAGCAGCTTGCGGGGACTCTCCTACGAGCAGTACTTC. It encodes CASSLRGLSYEQYF.

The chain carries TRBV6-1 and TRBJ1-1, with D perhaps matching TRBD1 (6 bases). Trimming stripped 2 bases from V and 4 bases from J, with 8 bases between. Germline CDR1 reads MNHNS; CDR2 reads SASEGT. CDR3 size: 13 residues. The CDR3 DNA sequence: TGTGCCAGCAGTGAATTAGGGGGCACTGAAGCTTTCTTT. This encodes CASSELGGTEAFF.

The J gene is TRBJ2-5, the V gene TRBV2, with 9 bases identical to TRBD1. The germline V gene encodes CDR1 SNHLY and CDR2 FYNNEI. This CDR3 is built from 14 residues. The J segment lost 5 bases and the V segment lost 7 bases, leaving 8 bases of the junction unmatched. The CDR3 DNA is TGTGCCAGCAACACAGGGGGCGCATTGGAGACCCAGTACTTC. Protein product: CASNTGGALETQYF.

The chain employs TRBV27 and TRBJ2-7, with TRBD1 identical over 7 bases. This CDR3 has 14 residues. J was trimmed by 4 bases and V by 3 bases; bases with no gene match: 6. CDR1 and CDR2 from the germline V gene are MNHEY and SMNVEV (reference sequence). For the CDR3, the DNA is TGTGCCAGCAGTTTCGGGGACAGACGATACGAGCAGTACTTC. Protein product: CASSFGDRRYEQYF.

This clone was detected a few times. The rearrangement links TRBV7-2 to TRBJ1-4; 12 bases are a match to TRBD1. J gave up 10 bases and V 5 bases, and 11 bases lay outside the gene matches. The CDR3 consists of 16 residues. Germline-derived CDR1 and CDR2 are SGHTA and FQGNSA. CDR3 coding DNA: TGTGCCAGCAGCAAATTCGGGACAGGGGGCTTCGCAAAACTGTTTTTT. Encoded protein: CASSKFGTGGFAKLFF.

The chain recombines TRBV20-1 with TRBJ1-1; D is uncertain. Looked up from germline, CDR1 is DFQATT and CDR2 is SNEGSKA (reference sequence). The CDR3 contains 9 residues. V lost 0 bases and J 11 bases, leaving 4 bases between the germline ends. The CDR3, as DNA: TGCAGTGCTAGAGAAAGGGCTTTCTTT. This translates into CSARERAFF.

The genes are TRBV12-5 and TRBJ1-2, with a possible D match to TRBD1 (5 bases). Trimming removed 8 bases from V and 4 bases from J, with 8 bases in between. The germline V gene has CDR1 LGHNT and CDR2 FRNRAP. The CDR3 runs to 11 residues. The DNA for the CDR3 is TGTGCTAGTCGAGGGACCTATGGCTACACCTTC. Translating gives CASRGTYGYTF.